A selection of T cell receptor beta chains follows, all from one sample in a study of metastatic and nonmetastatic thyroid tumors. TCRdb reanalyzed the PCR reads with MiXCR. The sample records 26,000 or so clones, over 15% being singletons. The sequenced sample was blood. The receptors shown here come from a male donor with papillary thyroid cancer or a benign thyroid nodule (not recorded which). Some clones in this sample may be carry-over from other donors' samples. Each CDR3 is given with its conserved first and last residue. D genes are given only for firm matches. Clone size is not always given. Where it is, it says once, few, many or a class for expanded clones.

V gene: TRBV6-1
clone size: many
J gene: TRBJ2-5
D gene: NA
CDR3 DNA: TGTGCCAGCAGCCCGGGACAACAAGAGACCCAGTACTTC
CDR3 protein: CASSPGQQETQYF

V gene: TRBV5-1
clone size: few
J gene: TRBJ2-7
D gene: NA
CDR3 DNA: TGCGCCAGCAAGGGCCGCCCCTACGAGCAGTACTTC
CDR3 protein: CASKGRPYEQYF

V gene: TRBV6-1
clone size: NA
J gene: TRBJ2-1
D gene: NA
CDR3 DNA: TGTGCCAGCACCTGGAACCTCGGCAATTATCAGTTCTTC
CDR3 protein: CASTWNLGNYQFF

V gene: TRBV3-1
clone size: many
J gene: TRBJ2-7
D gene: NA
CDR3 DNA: TGTGCCAGCAGCCAAGTTCTTCGGTCTACAGGCGAGCAGTACTTC
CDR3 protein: CASSQVLRSTGEQYF

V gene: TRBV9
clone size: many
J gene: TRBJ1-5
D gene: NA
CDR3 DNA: TGTGCCAGCAGCGCAACCCCCAATCAGCCCCAGCATTTT
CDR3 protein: CASSATPNQPQHF

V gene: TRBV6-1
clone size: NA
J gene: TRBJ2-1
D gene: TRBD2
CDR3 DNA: TGTGCCAGCAGTCATGGGACTAGCGGGAGTCGGTTCTTC
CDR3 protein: CASSHGTSGSRFF

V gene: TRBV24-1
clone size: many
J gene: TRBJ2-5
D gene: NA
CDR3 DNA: TGTGCCACCAGTGATCCGGCGCAGGGAGCTTTTGCGGAGACCCAGTACTTC
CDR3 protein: CATSDPAQGAFAETQYF

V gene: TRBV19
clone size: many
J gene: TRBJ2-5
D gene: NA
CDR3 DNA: TGTGCCAGTAGTATGAAGAGGGGAGTGAGTGCGGAGACCCAGTACTTC
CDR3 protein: CASSMKRGVSAETQYF

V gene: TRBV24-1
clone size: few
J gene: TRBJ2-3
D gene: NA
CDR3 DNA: TGTGCCACCAGTGCTACTCGGGGAGGTACGCAGTATTTT
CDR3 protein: CATSATRGGTQYF

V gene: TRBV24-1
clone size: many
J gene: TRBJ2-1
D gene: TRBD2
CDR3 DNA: TGTGCCACCAGTGCCCTTCTAGCGGGTAGCGGGGATGAGCAGTTCTTC
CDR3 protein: CATSALLAGSGDEQFF

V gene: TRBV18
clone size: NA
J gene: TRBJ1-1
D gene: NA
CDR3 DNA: TGTGCCAGCTCCGAAGGCTCAGGGCAGACTGAAGCTTTCTTT
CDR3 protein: CASSEGSGQTEAFF

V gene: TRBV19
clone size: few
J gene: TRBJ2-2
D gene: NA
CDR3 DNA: TGTGCCAGTTCATGGGGGACCGGGGAGCTGTTTTTT
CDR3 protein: CASSWGTGELFF

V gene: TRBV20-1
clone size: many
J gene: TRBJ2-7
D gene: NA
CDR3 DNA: TGCAGTGTCCCACCTACCAGCGGCTACGAGCAGTACTTC
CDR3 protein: CSVPPTSGYEQYF

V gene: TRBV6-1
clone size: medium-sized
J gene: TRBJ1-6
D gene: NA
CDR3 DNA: TGTGCCAGCTGTAGGGGTCATAATTCACCCCTCCACTTT
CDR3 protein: CASCRGHNSPLHF

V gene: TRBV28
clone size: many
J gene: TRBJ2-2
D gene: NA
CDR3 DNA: TGTGCCACCGGGGAGTACGGGTTCGGGGAGCTGTTTTTT
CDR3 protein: CATGEYGFGELFF

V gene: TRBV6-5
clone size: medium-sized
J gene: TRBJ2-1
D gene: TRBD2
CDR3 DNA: TGTGCCAGCAGCTACTCGACTAGCGGGAACGATGAGCAGTTCTTC
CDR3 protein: CASSYSTSGNDEQFF

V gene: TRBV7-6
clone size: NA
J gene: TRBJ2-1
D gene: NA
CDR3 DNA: TGTGCCAGCAGCTTAGACCCTCCGAGCTCCTACAATGAGCAGTTCTTC
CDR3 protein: CASSLDPPSSYNEQFF

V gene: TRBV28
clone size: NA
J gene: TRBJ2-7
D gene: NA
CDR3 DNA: TGTGCCAGCAGTCCCGACGGGGGAGGATCCTACGAGCAGTACTTC
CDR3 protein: CASSPDGGGSYEQYF

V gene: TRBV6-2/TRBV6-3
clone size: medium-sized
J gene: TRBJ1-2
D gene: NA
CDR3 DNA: TGTGCCAGCAGCGGGATGGGTGGCTACACCTTC
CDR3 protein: CASSGMGGYTF

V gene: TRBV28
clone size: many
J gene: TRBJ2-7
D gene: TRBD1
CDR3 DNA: TGTGCCAGCAGTTTCACGGACAGGGCCCACGAGCAGTACTTC
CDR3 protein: CASSFTDRAHEQYF

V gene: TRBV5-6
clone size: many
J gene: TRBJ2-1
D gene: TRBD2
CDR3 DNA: TGTGCCAGCAGCTTTATAGGGACTAGCGGGATCAATGAGCAGTTCTTC
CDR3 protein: CASSFIGTSGINEQFF

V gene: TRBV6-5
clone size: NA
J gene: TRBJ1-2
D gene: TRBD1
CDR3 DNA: TGTGCCAGCAGTTTAATGACAGGGGGCAGCTATGGCTACACCTTC
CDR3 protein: CASSLMTGGSYGYTF

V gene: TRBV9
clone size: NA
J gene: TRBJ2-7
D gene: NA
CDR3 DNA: TGTGCCAGCAGCCCAAATGTTTCCCCCTCCTACGAGCAGTACTTC
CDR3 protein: CASSPNVSPSYEQYF

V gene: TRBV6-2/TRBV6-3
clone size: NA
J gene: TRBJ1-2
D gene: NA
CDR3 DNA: TGTGCCAGCAGTTGGTCGATAAGTGGCTACACCTTC
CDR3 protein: CASSWSISGYTF